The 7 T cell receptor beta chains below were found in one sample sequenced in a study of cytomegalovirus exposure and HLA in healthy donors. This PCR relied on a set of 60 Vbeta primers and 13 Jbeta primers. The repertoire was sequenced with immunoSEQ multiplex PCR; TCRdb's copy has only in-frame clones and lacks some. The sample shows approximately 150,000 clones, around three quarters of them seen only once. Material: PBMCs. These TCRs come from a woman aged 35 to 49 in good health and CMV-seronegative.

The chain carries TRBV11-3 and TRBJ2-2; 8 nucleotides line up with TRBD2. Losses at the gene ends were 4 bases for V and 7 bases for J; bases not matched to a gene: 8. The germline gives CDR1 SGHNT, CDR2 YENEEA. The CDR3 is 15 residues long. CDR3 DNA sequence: TGTGCCAGCAGCTGGGAGCGGGAGAAGGGCGGGGAGCTGTTTTTT. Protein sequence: CASSWEREKGGELFF.

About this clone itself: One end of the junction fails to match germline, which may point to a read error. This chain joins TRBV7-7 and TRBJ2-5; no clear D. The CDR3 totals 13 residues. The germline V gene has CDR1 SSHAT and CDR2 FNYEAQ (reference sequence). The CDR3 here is CASSLQDQETQYF. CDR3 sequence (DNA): TGTGCTAGCAGCTTGCAGGACCAAGAGACCCAGTACTTC.

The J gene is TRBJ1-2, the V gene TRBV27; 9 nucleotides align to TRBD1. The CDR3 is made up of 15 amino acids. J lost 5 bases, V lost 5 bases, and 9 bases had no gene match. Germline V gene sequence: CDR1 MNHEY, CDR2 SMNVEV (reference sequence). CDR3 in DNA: TGTGCCAGCAGTCCACCACCCGGGACAGGGTATGGCTACACCTTC. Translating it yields CASSPPPGTGYGYTF.

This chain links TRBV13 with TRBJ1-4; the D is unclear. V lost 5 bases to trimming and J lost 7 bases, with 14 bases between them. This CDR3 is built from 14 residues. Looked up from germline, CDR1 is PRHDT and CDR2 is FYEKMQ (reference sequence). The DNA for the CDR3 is TGTGCCAGCAGCCGGAGGACGGAGGGTGAAAAACTGTTTTTT. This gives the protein CASSRRTEGEKLFF. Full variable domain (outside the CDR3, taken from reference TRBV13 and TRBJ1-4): AAGVIQSPRHLIKEKRETATLKCYPIPRHDTVYWYQQGPGQDPQFLISFYEKMQSDKGSIPDRFSAQQFSDYHSELNMSSLELGDSALYFCASSRRTEGEKLFFGSGTQLSVL.

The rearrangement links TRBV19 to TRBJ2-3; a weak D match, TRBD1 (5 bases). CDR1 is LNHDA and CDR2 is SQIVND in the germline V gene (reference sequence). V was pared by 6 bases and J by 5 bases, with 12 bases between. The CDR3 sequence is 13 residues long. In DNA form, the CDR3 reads TGTGCCAGTAGGGAATCCGACAGAGATACGCAGTATTTT. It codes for CASRESDRDTQYF.

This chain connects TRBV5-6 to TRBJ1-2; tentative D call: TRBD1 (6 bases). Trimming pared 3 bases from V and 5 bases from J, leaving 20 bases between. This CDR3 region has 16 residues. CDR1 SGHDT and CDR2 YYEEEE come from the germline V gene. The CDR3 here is CASSYGGLSGKYGYTF. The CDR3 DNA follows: TGTGCCAGCAGCTATGGGGGCCTGTCGGGAAAATATGGCTACACCTTC.

The CDR3 protein is CSVEDRTVGPNEQFF. DNA of the CDR3: TGCAGCGTTGAAGATAGGACTGTCGGCCCCAATGAGCAGTTCTTC. The chain couples TRBV29-1 to TRBJ2-1, with D possibly matching TRBD2 (5 bases). Trimming stripped 0 bases from V and 6 bases from J, with 15 bases between. The length of the CDR3 is 15 residues. Germline CDR1 and CDR2: SQVTM and ANQGSEA.